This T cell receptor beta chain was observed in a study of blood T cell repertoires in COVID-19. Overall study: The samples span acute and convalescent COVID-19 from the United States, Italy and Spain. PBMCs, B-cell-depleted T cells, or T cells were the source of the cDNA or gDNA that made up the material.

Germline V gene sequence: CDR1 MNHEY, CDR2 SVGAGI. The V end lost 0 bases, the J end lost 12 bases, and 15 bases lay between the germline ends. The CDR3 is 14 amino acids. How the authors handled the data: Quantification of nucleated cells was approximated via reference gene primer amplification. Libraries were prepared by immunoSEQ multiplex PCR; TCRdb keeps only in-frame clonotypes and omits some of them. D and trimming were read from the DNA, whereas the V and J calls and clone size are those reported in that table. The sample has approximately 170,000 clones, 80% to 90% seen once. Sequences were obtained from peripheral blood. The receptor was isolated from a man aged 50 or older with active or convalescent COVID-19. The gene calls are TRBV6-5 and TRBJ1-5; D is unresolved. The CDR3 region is CASSYSPEGSGQHF. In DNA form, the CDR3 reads TGTGCCAGCAGTTACTCCCCAGAGGGCTCTGGCCAGCATTTT.